This is a list of T cell receptor beta chains from one sample in a study of blood T cells in healthy people across ages. TCRdb used MiXCR to reprocess the 5' RACE reads, holding one entry per CDR3 protein. The top ten clones hold around 2.9% of a sample with approximately 780,000 distinct CDR3 sequences, around a quarter of them seen once. This sample also appeared in a second study, on T cells of mothers and their children.

Source material: blood. Source of these receptors: a boy aged 5-17 years in good health. The CDR3 runs from the conserved cysteine through the conserved F or W. Each record gives: D gene, J gene, clone size, V gene, CDR3 DNA, CDR3 protein. D genes are given only for firm matches. The size field is filled for only some rows; it gives once, few, many or a size class.

- | TRBJ2-1 | few | TRBV6-6 | TGTGCCAGCAGGAAAGGGACCGTTCCCTCCTACAATGAGCAGTTCTTC | CASRKGTVPSYNEQFF
- | TRBJ2-7 | few | TRBV18 | TGTGCCAGCTCACCACAGGCAGGTGGCCTCGACGAGCAGTACTTC | CASSPQAGGLDEQYF
- | TRBJ2-2 | - | TRBV6-2/TRBV6-3 | TGTGCCAGCAGTTACAGAGTAGGAGACACCGGGGAGCTGTTTTTT | CASSYRVGDTGELFF
- | TRBJ2-5 | - | TRBV20-1 | TGCAGTGCTAGAGCGGGGAAAGGGGAGACCCAGTACTTC | CSARAGKGETQYF
- | TRBJ2-7 | few | TRBV6-1 | TGTGCCAGCAGTGTCCCGGGACGGGCCTACGAGCAGTACTTC | CASSVPGRAYEQYF
- | TRBJ2-7 | few | TRBV29-1 | TGCAGCGTTGGCCCCCCGCGTGAGCAGTACTTC | CSVGPPREQYF
- | TRBJ1-1 | few | TRBV18 | TGTGCCAGCGCCCCTTCCTTTGGCACTGAAGCTTTCTTT | CASAPSFGTEAFF
- | TRBJ1-2 | - | TRBV12-3/TRBV12-4 | TGTGCCAGCAGTTTACTTACTGACTATGGCTACACCTTC | CASSLLTDYGYTF
TRBD1 | TRBJ2-5 | - | TRBV4-2 | TGTGCCAGCAGCCAAGGACAGGGGGACGAGACCCAGCACTTC | CASSQGQGDETQHF
TRBD1 | TRBJ1-6 | - | TRBV28 | TGTGCCAGCAGCCCGGGACAGGGTGATTCACCCCTCCACTTT | CASSPGQGDSPLHF
- | TRBJ1-2 | - | TRBV28 | TGTGCCAGCAGTTGGGGGGTCGGCTACACCTTC | CASSWGVGYTF